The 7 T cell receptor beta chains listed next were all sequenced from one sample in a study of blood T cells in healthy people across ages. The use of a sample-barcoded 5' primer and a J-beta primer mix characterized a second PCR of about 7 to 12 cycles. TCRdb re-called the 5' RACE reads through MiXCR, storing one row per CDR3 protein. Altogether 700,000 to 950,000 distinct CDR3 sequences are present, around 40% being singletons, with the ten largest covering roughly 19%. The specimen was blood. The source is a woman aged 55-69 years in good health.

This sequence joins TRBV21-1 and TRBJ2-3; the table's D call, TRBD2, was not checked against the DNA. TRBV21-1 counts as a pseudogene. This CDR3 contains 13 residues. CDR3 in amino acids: CASRGIGTDTQYF. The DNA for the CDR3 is TGTGCCAGCAGGGGAATAGGCACAGATACGCAGTATTTT.

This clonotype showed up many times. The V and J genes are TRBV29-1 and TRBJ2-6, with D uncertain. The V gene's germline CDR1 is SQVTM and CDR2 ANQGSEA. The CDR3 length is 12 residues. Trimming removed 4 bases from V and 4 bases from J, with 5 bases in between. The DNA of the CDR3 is TGCAGCGTTGTTTGGGGGGCCAACGTCCTGACTTTC. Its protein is CSVVWGANVLTF.

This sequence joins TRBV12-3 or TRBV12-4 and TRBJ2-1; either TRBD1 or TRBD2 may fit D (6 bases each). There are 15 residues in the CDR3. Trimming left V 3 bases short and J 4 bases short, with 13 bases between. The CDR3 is CASSFGGHGYNEQFF. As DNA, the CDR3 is TGTGCCAGCAGTTTCGGGGGACACGGGTACAATGAGCAGTTCTTC.

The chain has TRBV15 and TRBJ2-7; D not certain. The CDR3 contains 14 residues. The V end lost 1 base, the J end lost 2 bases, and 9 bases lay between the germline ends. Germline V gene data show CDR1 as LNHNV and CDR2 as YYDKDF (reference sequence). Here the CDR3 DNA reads TGTGCCACCAGCAGAGTAGAAACCGCCTACGAGCAGTACTTC. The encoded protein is CATSRVETAYEQYF.

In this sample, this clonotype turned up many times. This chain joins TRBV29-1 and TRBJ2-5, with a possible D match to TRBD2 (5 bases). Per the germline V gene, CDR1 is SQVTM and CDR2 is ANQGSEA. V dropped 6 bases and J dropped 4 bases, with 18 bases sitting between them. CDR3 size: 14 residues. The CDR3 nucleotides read TGCAGCGTCCTAATCGGTCCGGGGAGAGAGACCCAGTACTTC. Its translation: CSVLIGPGRETQYF. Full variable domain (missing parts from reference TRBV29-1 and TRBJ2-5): SAVISQKPSRDICQRGTSLTIQCQVDSQVTMMFWYRQQPGQSLTLIATANQGSEATYESGFVIDKFPISRPNLTFSTLTVSNMSPEDSSIYLCSVLIGPGRETQYFGPGTRLLVL.

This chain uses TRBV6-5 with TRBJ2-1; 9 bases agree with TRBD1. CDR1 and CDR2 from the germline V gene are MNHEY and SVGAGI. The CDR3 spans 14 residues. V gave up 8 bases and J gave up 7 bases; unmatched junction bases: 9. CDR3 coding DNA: TGTGCCAGCGGTTCCGGGACAGGGCTGAATGAGCAGTTCTTC. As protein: CASGSGTGLNEQFF.

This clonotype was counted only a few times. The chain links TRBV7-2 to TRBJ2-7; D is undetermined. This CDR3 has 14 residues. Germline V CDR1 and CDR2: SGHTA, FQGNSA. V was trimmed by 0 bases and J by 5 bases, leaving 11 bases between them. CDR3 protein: CASSLAGRPHEQYF. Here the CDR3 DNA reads TGTGCCAGCAGCTTAGCTGGCAGGCCCCACGAGCAGTACTTC.